These 11 T cell receptor beta chains came from one sample sequenced in a study of cytomegalovirus exposure and HLA in healthy donors. The PCR ran on 60 Vbeta and 13 Jbeta primers. Measured with immunoSEQ multiplex PCR; TCRdb has only the in-frame clones, and not every one. This table holds around 190,000 clones, around 80% found once. Sequenced material: PBMCs. These receptors all come from a man aged 40-49 years in good health and CMV-seronegative.

The V call is TRBV27, the J call TRBJ2-3; D is possibly TRBD2 (7 bases). V shed 6 bases and J shed 3 bases, with 19 bases lying between them. Germline V gives CDR1 MNHEY, CDR2 SMNVEV (reference sequence). This CDR3 is built from 16 residues. CDR3 region: CASSDRGAPRTDTQYF. Here the CDR3 DNA reads TGTGCCAGCAGCGACCGGGGGGCCCCTAGAACAGATACGCAGTATTTT.

The chain is built from TRBV6-1 and TRBJ2-2; TRBD1 might be the D (5 bases). This CDR3 has 15 amino acids. CDR1 and CDR2 from the germline V gene are MNHNS and SASEGT. V was cut by 6 bases and J by 2 bases, with 13 bases left in between. CDR3 sequence: CASRAQDSNTGELFF. The DNA for the CDR3 is TGTGCCAGCAGGGCACAGGATTCCAACACCGGGGAGCTGTTTTTT.

The V and J genes are TRBV7-2 and TRBJ1-6, with a possible D match to TRBD1 (6 bases). V dropped 1 base and J dropped 3 bases, with 10 bases sitting between them. This CDR3 comprises 16 residues. Germline CDR1 is SGHTA and CDR2 is FQGNSA. CDR3 coding DNA: TGTGCCAGCAGCTTAGGGACAGTGGACTATAATTCACCCCTCCACTTT. Translated, it gives CASSLGTVDYNSPLHF. The full variable domain, with the rest looked up from reference TRBV7-2 and TRBJ1-6, is GAGVSQSPSNKVTEKGKDVELRCDPISGHTALYWYRQSLGQGLEFLIYFQGNSAPDKSGLPSDRFSAERTGGSVSTLTIQRTQQEDSAVYLCASSLGTVDYNSPLHFGNGTRLTVT.

This chain connects TRBV14 to TRBJ1-5, with no clear D. Trimming pared 4 bases from V and 4 bases from J, leaving 11 bases between. This CDR3 has 14 amino acids. Germline V gene sequence: CDR1 SGHDN, CDR2 FVKESK. The CDR3 nucleotides are TGTGCCAGCAGCCGACTCGGGATGAATCAGCCCCAGCATTTT. Its protein product is CASSRLGMNQPQHF.

This sequence joins TRBV5-4 and TRBJ2-1, with 10 bases lining up with TRBD2. From germline, CDR1 is SGHNT and CDR2 YYREEE (reference sequence). Trimming cost V 1 base and J 7 bases; bases outside gene matches: 5. The CDR3 runs to 15 residues. CDR3 region: CASSLFLAGENEQFF. In DNA, the CDR3 is TGTGCCAGCAGCTTGTTCCTAGCGGGAGAAAATGAGCAGTTCTTC.

The V gene is TRBV7-3, the J gene TRBJ2-1, with a weak D call TRBD2 (6 bases). Trimming removed 5 bases from V and 6 bases from J, with 23 bases in between. The germline V gene encodes CDR1 SGHTA and CDR2 FQGTGA. The CDR3 loop spans 17 amino acids. The CDR3 protein is CASSTEGRVTGANEQFF. Here the CDR3 DNA reads TGTGCCAGCAGCACTGAAGGGCGTGTTACGGGAGCCAATGAGCAGTTCTTC.

The rearrangement joins TRBV27 to TRBJ1-5; TRBD1 matches 11 bases. Trimming removed 5 bases from V and 7 bases from J; junction bases left unmatched: 4. Germline loops: CDR1 MNHEY, CDR2 SMNVEV (reference sequence). This CDR3 comprises 14 residues. CDR3 sequence: CASSPGTGGQPQHF. DNA of the CDR3: TGTGCCAGCAGTCCCGGGACAGGGGGACAGCCCCAGCATTTT.

This chain joins TRBV30 and TRBJ1-4; tentative D call: TRBD1 (6 bases). This CDR3 is built from 13 residues. Between the trimmed V and J ends, which lost 2 bases and 3 bases, there was a span of 7 bases. Germline lookup yields CDR1 GTSNPN and CDR2 SVGIG (reference sequence). CDR3 region: CAWSPGANEKLFF. CDR3 nucleotides: TGTGCCTGGAGTCCAGGGGCTAATGAAAAACTGTTTTTT.

V is TRBV6-5 and J is TRBJ1-1; the D is unclear. CDR1 is MNHEY, CDR2 SVGAGI, per germline. This CDR3 spans 16 amino acids. V lost 0 bases and J lost 1, with 12 bases in between. In DNA, the CDR3 is TGTGCCAGCAGTTACTCGTGGAACAGACCGAACACTGAAGCTTTCTTT. This sequence encodes CASSYSWNRPNTEAFF.

This clone was detected only a few times. The gene calls are TRBV30 and TRBJ1-5; D uncertain. This CDR3 contains 14 residues. Germline V gives CDR1 GTSNPN, CDR2 SVGIG (reference sequence). V lost 2 bases to trimming and J lost 0 bases, with 8 bases between them. The CDR3, as DNA: TGTGCCTGGAGTATAGGGAGTAGCAATCAGCCCCAGCATTTT. This gives the protein CAWSIGSSNQPQHF. The complete variable domain, with remaining parts taken from reference TRBV30 and TRBJ1-5, reads SQTIHQWPATLVQPVGSPLSLECTVEGTSNPNLYWYRQAAGRGLQLLFYSVGIGQISSEVPQNLSASRPQDRQFILSSKKLLLSDSGFYLCAWSIGSSNQPQHFGDGTRLSIL.

The CDR3 loop is CASSSGTSGINEQFF. The CDR3 DNA is TGTGCCAGCAGCTCCGGGACTAGCGGGATCAATGAGCAGTTCTTC. V gene TRBV5-4 combines with J gene TRBJ2-1; 13 bases are a match to TRBD2. This CDR3 is built from 15 residues. V lost 3 bases and J lost 6; bases outside the gene matches: 3. CDR1 and CDR2 from the germline V gene are SGHNT and YYREEE (reference sequence).